These 28 T cell receptor beta chains were sequenced from one sample in a study of T cell responses to AZD1222 COVID-19 vaccine. The protocol was immunoSEQ multiplex PCR, while the TCRdb copy is restricted to in-frame clones and leaves out a portion. The sample consists of 150,000 to 200,000 clones, around 90% of them appearing once. The starting material was peripheral blood, obtained on day 0 of AZD1222 vaccination. The receptor source for this set is an adult in good health.

This chain joins TRBV5-5 and TRBJ1-1; D is uncertain. This CDR3 comprises 13 residues. Trimming shortened V by 2 bases and J by 5 bases, and 10 bases separated the two germline ends. From germline, CDR1 is SGHKS and CDR2 YYEKEE (reference sequence). CDR3 sequence reads: CASSFASGTEAFF. DNA for the CDR3: TGTGCCAGCAGCTTTGCCTCGGGGACTGAAGCTTTCTTT.

The chain has TRBV3-1 (or the pseudogene TRBV3-2) and TRBJ2-1, with D perhaps matching TRBD2 (7 bases). V dropped 4 bases and J dropped 8 bases, with 21 bases sitting between them. CDR1 and CDR2 (germline): LGHDT, YNNKEL (reference sequence). The CDR3 runs 16 residues. This CDR3 is CASSPTRLGGEDEQFF. The DNA of the CDR3 is TGTGCCAGCAGCCCGACCCGGCTAGGGGGGGAGGATGAGCAGTTCTTC.

The chain uses TRBV5-1 and TRBJ1-5, with 8 positions matching TRBD1. From germline, CDR1 is SGHRS and CDR2 YFSETQ. J lost 7 bases, V lost 2 bases, and 2 bases had no gene match. This CDR3 has 13 residues. In nucleotides, the CDR3 is TGCGCCAGCAGCTTAGACAGGGGACAGCCCCAGCATTTT. This gives the protein CASSLDRGQPQHF.

The CDR3 loop reads CASRDGYYEQYF. The CDR3 region has the DNA TGCGCCAGCAGGGACGGTTACTACGAGCAGTACTTC. V is TRBV10-2 and J is TRBJ2-7; the D is unclear. The CDR3 consists of 12 residues. Germline V CDR1 and CDR2: WSHSY, SAAADI. V was clipped by 6 bases and J by 3 bases, with 9 bases between them.

The chain carries TRBV9 and TRBJ2-3; 9 bases match TRBD2. Germline lookup yields CDR1 SGDLS and CDR2 YYNGEE. Unmatched junction bases numbered 5, after V lost 4 bases and J lost 5 bases. The CDR3 sequence is 14 residues long. CDR3 in amino acids: CASSLGLARDTQYF. DNA of the CDR3: TGTGCCAGCAGCCTGGGACTAGCAAGAGATACGCAGTATTTT. Filled out from reference TRBV9 and TRBJ2-3, the complete variable domain reads DSGVTQTPKHLITATGQRVTLRCSPRSGDLSVYWYQQSLDQGLQFLIQYYNGEERAKGNILERFSAQQFPDLHSELNLSSLELGDSALYFCASSLGLARDTQYFGPGTRLTVL.

The chain carries TRBV15 and TRBJ2-7, with D possibly TRBD2 on 6 matching bases. This CDR3 is built from 18 residues. Looked up from germline, CDR1 is LNHNV and CDR2 is YYDKDF (reference sequence). V was shortened by 1 base and J by 1 base, with 20 bases between the two germline ends. The CDR3 DNA follows: TGTGCCACCAGCAGAGGGGCAGGGCAGGGAGGTTTATCCTACGAGCAGTACTTC. Translation: CATSRGAGQGGLSYEQYF.

The genes are TRBV2 and TRBJ2-5, with D maybe TRBD2 (6 bases). Germline-derived CDR1 and CDR2 are SNHLY and FYNNEI. The CDR3 has 14 residues. Trimming shortened V by 6 bases and J by 7 bases, and 18 bases separated the two germline ends. DNA for the CDR3: TGTGCCAGCAGACGGGACTGGATCATGGGGACCCAGTACTTC. It codes for CASRRDWIMGTQYF.

This clone was recorded a few times. V is TRBV3-1 (or the pseudogene TRBV3-2) and J is TRBJ2-7; 11 nucleotides agree with TRBD2. The CDR3 contains 17 residues. The germline CDR1 and CDR2 sequences are LGHDT and YNNKEL (reference sequence). J gave up 0 bases and V 0 bases, and 4 bases lay outside the gene matches. Here the CDR3 reads CASSQDGTSGFSYEQYF. The CDR3 DNA reads TGTGCCAGCAGCCAAGATGGGACTAGCGGCTTCTCCTACGAGCAGTACTTC.

The rearrangement joins TRBV27 to TRBJ2-1; 12 bases fit TRBD2. The germline V gene has CDR1 MNHEY and CDR2 SMNVEV (reference sequence). The J segment lost 6 bases and the V segment lost 6 bases, leaving 6 bases of the junction unmatched. The CDR3 runs 15 residues. Here the CDR3 reads CASSPGLAGPNEQFF. DNA for the CDR3: TGTGCCAGCAGCCCAGGACTAGCGGGACCCAATGAGCAGTTCTTC.

The chain links TRBV5-1 to TRBJ1-4; TRBD1 is a possible D gene (6 bases). Germline CDR1 is SGHRS and CDR2 is YFSETQ. Trimming removed 4 bases from V and 3 bases from J, with 10 bases in between. The CDR3 extends over 14 amino acids. The chain's CDR3 is CASSPGEANEKLFF. CDR3 nucleotides: TGCGCCAGCAGCCCAGGGGAGGCTAATGAAAAACTGTTTTTT.

The rearrangement joins TRBV11-2 to TRBJ1-4, with 10 bases matching TRBD1. The CDR3 consists of 16 residues. J gave up 5 bases and V 2 bases, and 5 bases lay outside the gene matches. Per the germline V gene, CDR1 is SGHAT and CDR2 is FQNNGV. CDR3 in amino acids: CASSLTRTGGNEKLFF. DNA of the CDR3: TGTGCCAGCAGCTTAACCCGGACAGGGGGAAATGAAAAACTGTTTTTT.

The rearrangement links TRBV10-2 to TRBJ2-7; 10 bases line up with TRBD2. Germline assignment: CDR1 WSHSY and CDR2 SAAADI. With V trimmed by 0 bases and J by 9 bases, 11 bases remained unmatched. This CDR3 has 16 residues. Here the CDR3 reads CASSESGRLAGVRQYF. Written as DNA, the CDR3 is TGCGCCAGCAGTGAGTCGGGAAGGCTAGCGGGAGTGAGGCAGTACTTC.

The chain carries TRBV10-3 and TRBJ2-7; no reliable D call. CDR1 is ENHRY and CDR2 is SYGVKD in the germline V gene. V gave up 0 bases and J gave up 2 bases, with 11 bases separating them. There are 15 residues in the CDR3. The CDR3 spells CAISESMSVTYEQYF. DNA for the CDR3: TGTGCCATCAGTGAGTCGATGTCAGTTACCTACGAGCAGTACTTC.

This clone was recorded only once. The V call is TRBV28, the J call TRBJ2-7; either TRBD1 or TRBD2 may supply D (6 bases each). CDR3 length: 14 amino acids. CDR1 MDHEN and CDR2 SYDVKM come from the germline V gene. Trimming removed 3 bases at V and 4 bases at J, with 13 bases between. The CDR3 protein is CASSFGGTGYEQYF. The CDR3 DNA reads as TGTGCCAGCAGTTTCGGGGGCACGGGTTACGAGCAGTACTTC.

The rearrangement joins TRBV7-9 to TRBJ2-3, with 8 bases matching TRBD1. V gave up 5 bases and J gave up 0 bases; unmatched junction bases: 7. CDR1 and CDR2 from the germline V gene are SEHNR and FQNEAQ (reference sequence). There are 16 residues in the CDR3. The CDR3 reads CASSPWDRSSTDTQYF. CDR3 nucleotide sequence: TGTGCCAGCAGCCCCTGGGACAGGTCTAGCACAGATACGCAGTATTTT.

This chain joins TRBV13 and TRBJ1-1; no definite D call. The length of the CDR3 is 16 residues. The germline V gene encodes CDR1 PRHDT and CDR2 FYEKMQ (reference sequence). Trimming took off 5 bases at V and 0 bases at J, with 16 bases between the two ends. CDR3 bases: TGTGCCAGCAGCCTATCAACGAGGCCTATGAACACTGAAGCTTTCTTT. Translated: CASSLSTRPMNTEAFF.

This chain joins TRBV19 and TRBJ2-7, with 9 positions matching TRBD2. Germline V CDR1 and CDR2: LNHDA, SQIVND (reference sequence). The CDR3 runs 15 residues. J gave up 2 bases and V 8 bases, and 10 bases lay outside the gene matches. In DNA form, the CDR3 reads TGTGCCAGTGCTGACCCGGGACTAGCTACCTACGAGCAGTACTTC. Translated, it gives CASADPGLATYEQYF.

In its sample, this clone was seen once. The chain couples TRBV2 to TRBJ2-7, with 9 nucleotides matching TRBD2. V lost 2 bases, J lost 1 base, and 12 bases stayed unmatched. The germline V gene encodes CDR1 SNHLY and CDR2 FYNNEI. The CDR3 contains 18 residues. CDR3 sequence reads: CASSEPPPGTSRSYEQYF. CDR3 bases: TGTGCCAGCAGTGAACCGCCTCCAGGGACTAGCCGATCCTACGAGCAGTACTTC.

As DNA, the CDR3 is TGTGCCAGCAGTTACTCGCAGGGGATAGGAAACACCATATATTTT. Translated, it gives CASSYSQGIGNTIYF. The V call is TRBV6-5, the J call TRBJ1-3; the D gene is possibly TRBD1 (6 bases). Trimming left V 0 bases short and J 4 bases short, with 10 bases between. The germline gives CDR1 MNHEY, CDR2 SVGAGI. The CDR3 is 15 amino acids.

This chain uses TRBV28 with TRBJ1-2; D not resolved. V lost 7 bases and J 2 bases, leaving 8 bases between the germline ends. From germline, CDR1 is MDHEN and CDR2 SYDVKM. The CDR3 is 12 residues long. The CDR3 here is CASTSSNYGYTF. CDR3 nucleotide sequence: TGTGCCAGCACTAGTAGCAACTATGGCTACACCTTC.

The chain links TRBV7-2 to TRBJ1-5; D is undetermined. Trimming shortened V by 0 bases and J by 7 bases, and 16 bases separated the two germline ends. CDR1 and CDR2 (germline): SGHTA, FQGNSA. The CDR3 has 16 amino acids. The CDR3 protein is CASSLAPIGREQPQHF. CDR3 coding DNA: TGTGCCAGCAGCTTAGCCCCTATTGGCAGAGAGCAGCCCCAGCATTTT.

The chain uses TRBV10-3 and TRBJ2-5; D call uncertain. The germline V and J ends were trimmed by 0 bases and 0 bases, with 8 bases remaining between them. In germline, CDR1 is ENHRY, CDR2 SYGVKD. This CDR3 region has 15 residues. CDR3 amino acids: CAISESTSYQETQYF. The DNA of the CDR3 is TGTGCCATCAGTGAGTCGACCAGTTACCAAGAGACCCAGTACTTC.

The rearrangement links TRBV3-1 (or the pseudogene TRBV3-2) to TRBJ2-7; D is tentatively TRBD1 or TRBD2 (5 bases each). This CDR3 comprises 13 residues. Germline CDR1 reads LGHDT; CDR2 reads YNNKEL (reference sequence). With 7 bases removed from V and 5 bases from J, the gap between germline ends came to 15 bases. In nucleotides, the CDR3 is TGTGCCAGCATGGGAGCAGGGAGAAACGAGCAGTACTTC. This codes for CASMGAGRNEQYF.

This chain connects TRBV19 to TRBJ1-2; the D is unclear. The germline V and J ends were trimmed by 3 bases and 13 bases, with 18 bases remaining between them. Germline CDR1 reads LNHDA; CDR2 reads SQIVND (reference sequence). This CDR3 is 13 amino acids long. CDR3 nucleotide sequence: TGTGCCAGTAGTATGAAGGCAGGCCCCGCCAGCACCTTC. This codes for CASSMKAGPASTF.

This chain connects TRBV10-2 to TRBJ1-1; D is unresolved. V lost 4 bases, J lost 4 bases, and 10 bases lay in between. CDR3 size: 13 residues. Germline V CDR1 and CDR2: WSHSY, SAAADI. The CDR3 nucleotides read TGCGCCAGCAGTGCGGGAAATCTCACTGAAGCTTTCTTT. It translates to CASSAGNLTEAFF.

As for this clone: This same CDR3 is encoded by further DNA sequences in the sample. This CDR3 reads CASSVGVSSGNTIYF. The CDR3 nucleotides read TGTGCCAGCAGCGTTGGGGTGAGCTCTGGAAACACCATATATTTT. This sequence joins TRBV9 and TRBJ1-3; D is undetermined. The V and J ends lost 2 bases and 0 bases respectively, with 9 bases between them. Germline lookup yields CDR1 SGDLS and CDR2 YYNGEE. This CDR3 region has 15 residues.

The rearrangement joins TRBV6-6 to TRBJ1-5, with 8 bases identical to TRBD1. CDR3 size: 15 residues. CDR1 is MNHNY and CDR2 is SVGAGI in the germline V gene (reference sequence). Trimming removed 5 bases from V and 0 bases from J; junction bases left unmatched: 3. CDR3 protein: CASSRDRSSNQPQHF. Here the CDR3 DNA reads TGTGCCAGCAGTAGGGACAGGTCTAGCAATCAGCCCCAGCATTTT.

The CDR3 is CASSQGPNLQETQYF. CDR3 nucleotides: TGTGCCAGCAGCCAAGGACCTAACTTGCAAGAGACCCAGTACTTC. The chain is built from TRBV9 and TRBJ2-5, with D hard to call. Germline V lookup: CDR1 SGDLS, CDR2 YYNGEE. The V gene lost 4 bases and the J gene lost 2 bases, with 15 bases spanning the gap. The CDR3 sequence is 15 residues long.